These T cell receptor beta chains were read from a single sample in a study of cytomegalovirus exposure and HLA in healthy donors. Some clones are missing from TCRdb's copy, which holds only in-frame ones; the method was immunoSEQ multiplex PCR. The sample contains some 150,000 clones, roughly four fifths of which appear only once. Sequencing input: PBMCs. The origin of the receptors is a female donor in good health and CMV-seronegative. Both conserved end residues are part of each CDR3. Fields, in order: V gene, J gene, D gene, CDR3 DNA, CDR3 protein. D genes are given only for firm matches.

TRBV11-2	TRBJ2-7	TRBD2	TGTGCCAGCAGCTTCCTTGGGGAGGGGTACGAGCAGTACTTC	CASSFLGEGYEQYF
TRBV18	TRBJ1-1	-	TGTGCCAGCTCACCAAAGGGGCTGAACACTGAAGCTTTCTTT	CASSPKGLNTEAFF
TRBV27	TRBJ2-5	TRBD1	TGTGCCAGCAGTTTATACCAGGACAGGGGACAAGAGACCCAGTACTTC	CASSLYQDRGQETQYF
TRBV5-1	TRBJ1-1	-	TGCGCCAGCAGCTTCGAGGGCAACACTGAAGCTTTCTTT	CASSFEGNTEAFF
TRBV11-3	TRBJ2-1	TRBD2	TGTGCCAGCAGCTTATCGGGACTAGCGGGAGTAAGGAATGAGCAGTTCTTC	CASSLSGLAGVRNEQFF
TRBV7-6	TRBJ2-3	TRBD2	TGTGCCAGCAGCCTGGGCGCTAGCGGGGGGGTTACAGATACGCAGTATTTT	CASSLGASGGVTDTQYF
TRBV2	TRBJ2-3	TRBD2	TGTGCCAGCAGTGAATGGGCTAGCGGGGGGGGCACAGATACGCAGTATTTT	CASSEWASGGGTDTQYF
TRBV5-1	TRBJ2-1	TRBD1	TGCGCCAGCAGCGTGGGACAGTACAATGAGCAGTTCTTC	CASSVGQYNEQFF
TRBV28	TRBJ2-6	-	TGTGCCAGCAGTTCGCAGGGGCCTGGGGCCAACGTCCTGACTTTC	CASSSQGPGANVLTF
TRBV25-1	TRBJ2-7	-	TGTGCCAGCAGTACCAGGGGTGGCGAGCAGTACTTC	CASSTRGGEQYF
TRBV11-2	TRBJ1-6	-	TGTGCCAGCAGCTTAGATCGGGGAGCCTATAATTCACCCCTCCACTTT	CASSLDRGAYNSPLHF
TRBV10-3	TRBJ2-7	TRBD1	TGTGCCTCGACCGGGACAGGGTACGAGCAGTACTTC	CASTGTGYEQYF